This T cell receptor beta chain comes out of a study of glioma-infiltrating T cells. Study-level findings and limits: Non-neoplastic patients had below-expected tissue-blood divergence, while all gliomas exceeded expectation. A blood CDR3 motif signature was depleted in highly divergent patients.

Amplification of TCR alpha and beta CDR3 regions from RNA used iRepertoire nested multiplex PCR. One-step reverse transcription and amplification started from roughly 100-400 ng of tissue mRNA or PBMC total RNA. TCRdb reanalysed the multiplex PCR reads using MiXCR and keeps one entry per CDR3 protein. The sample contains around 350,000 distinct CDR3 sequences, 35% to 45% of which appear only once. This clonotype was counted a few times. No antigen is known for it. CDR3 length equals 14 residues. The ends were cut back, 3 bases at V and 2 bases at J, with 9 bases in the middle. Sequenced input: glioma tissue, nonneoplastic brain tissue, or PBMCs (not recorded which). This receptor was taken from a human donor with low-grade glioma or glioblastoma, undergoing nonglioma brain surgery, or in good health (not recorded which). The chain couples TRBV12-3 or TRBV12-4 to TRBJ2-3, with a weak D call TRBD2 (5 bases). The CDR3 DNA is TGTGCCAGCAGTTTGGGAGCGGTCACAGATACGCAGTATTTT. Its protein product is CASSLGAVTDTQYF.